This T cell receptor beta chain comes out of a study of blood T cells in healthy people across ages. The CDR3 consists of 14 residues. Germline V gene lookup returns CDR1 MNHEY and CDR2 SVGEGT. The V gene lost 7 bases and the J gene lost 6 bases, with 18 bases spanning the gap. Healthy Caucasians from Russia aged roughly 6 to 95 served as donors. Collection of approximately 9.3 milliliters of peripheral blood was performed for each donor. Next came a second PCR, run for about 7 to 12 cycles, which used a sample-barcoded 5' primer along with a J-beta primer mix. Each cDNA molecule received a tag from a template-switch adaptor that had 12 random nucleotides. A single record per CDR3 protein comes from TCRdb applying MiXCR to the 5' RACE reads. The sample consists of some 880,000 distinct CDR3 sequences, about 34% of them appearing once.

The sequence came from a man aged 18 to 29 in good health. Source material: blood. This sequence joins TRBV6-2 or TRBV6-3 and TRBJ1-1; D is undetermined. Here the CDR3 reads CASISAMAQPEAFF. Written as DNA, the CDR3 is TGTGCCAGCATCAGCGCGATGGCGCAACCTGAAGCTTTCTTT.